These 14 T cell receptor beta chains were all obtained from the same sample, sequenced in a study of spatial heterogeneity in lung cancer. Whole-study findings and limits: For expanded intratumoral alpha and beta TCRs, counts tracked tumor mutation counts.

Time point in this sample: sample taken at primary tumor resection. These TCRs are of unknown antigen specificity. TCRdb recomputed calls from the 5' RACE reads with MiXCR, one row per CDR3 protein. The sample has 6,400 or so distinct CDR3 sequences, 6.5% to 8% seen once. The sequenced sample was lung tumor tissue, obtained at surgery. These TCRs come from a male donor with early-stage non-small cell lung cancer.

There are many counts of this clonotype. The chain employs TRBV6-6 and TRBJ2-6, with TRBD1 matching 7 bases. The CDR3 is made up of 18 amino acids. Germline V gene sequence: CDR1 MNHNY, CDR2 SVGAGI (reference sequence). V shed 3 bases, J shed 0 bases, and the junction held 8 bases outside the gene matches. Here the CDR3 reads CASSYRQGGRSGANVLTF. DNA for the CDR3: TGTGCCAGCAGTTATAGACAGGGCGGACGCTCTGGGGCCAACGTCCTGACTTTC.

This clonotype occurred many times. The rearrangement joins TRBV24-1 to TRBJ1-2, with D unclear. Trimming took 2 bases from V and 5 from J, leaving 5 bases between them. CDR3 length equals 12 residues. The germline V gene has CDR1 KGHDR and CDR2 SFDVKD. CDR3 bases: TGTGCCACCAGTGATTCGGGGTATGGCTACACCTTC. Residues: CATSDSGYGYTF.

This clonotype is labeled as large (0.1 to 1%). The gene calls are TRBV12-3 or TRBV12-4 and TRBJ2-3; TRBD1 agrees at 12 bases. Trimming at V came to 5 bases and at J to 7 bases, leaving 10 bases not matched to a gene. The CDR3 runs 16 residues. The DNA of the CDR3 is TGTGCCAGCAGTCCTACCGGGACAGGGGGCTGGAATACGCAGTATTTT. It codes for CASSPTGTGGWNTQYF.

This sequence joins TRBV12-3 or TRBV12-4 and TRBJ2-3, with 10 bases identical to TRBD1. The CDR3 sequence is 14 residues long. J was trimmed by 5 bases and V by 3 bases; bases with no gene match: 2. The CDR3 DNA sequence: TGTGCCAGCAGTTTTGACAGGGGGCGAGATACGCAGTATTTT. It encodes CASSFDRGRDTQYF.

This clonotype appeared many times. This chain links TRBV15 with TRBJ2-1, with D hard to call. This CDR3 has 14 residues. Trimming left V 0 bases short and J 6 bases short, with 9 bases between. The V gene's germline CDR1 is LNHNV and CDR2 YYDKDF (reference sequence). The DNA of the CDR3 is TGTGCCACCAGCAGAGACCGGACCAGCAATGAGCAGTTCTTC. Its translation is CATSRDRTSNEQFF.

By its share, this clonotype is medium-sized. The rearrangement uses TRBV20-1 and TRBJ1-6; tentative D call: TRBD1 (6 bases). In germline, CDR1 is DFQATT, CDR2 SNEGSKA (reference sequence). V lost 6 bases and J 6 bases, leaving 12 bases between the germline ends. This CDR3 region has 13 residues. CDR3 in amino acids: CSASPGVNSPLHF. The CDR3 nucleotides are TGCAGTGCCAGCCCAGGGGTTAATTCACCCCTCCACTTT.

By share, this clonotype counts as medium-sized. V usage is TRBV6-5 and J usage is TRBJ1-3; possibly TRBD1 for D (6 bases). Germline CDR1 is MNHEY and CDR2 is SVGAGI. The V gene lost 7 bases and the J gene lost 6 bases, with 13 bases spanning the gap. The CDR3 is 13 residues long. The CDR3 DNA sequence: TGTGCCAGCAAACTAGGGGGGACAAACACCATATATTTT. Protein product: CASKLGGTNTIYF.

This clonotype was observed many times. The chain uses TRBV7-6 and TRBJ2-7, with TRBD1 identical over 11 bases. CDR1 and CDR2 (germline): SGHVS, FNYEAQ. The CDR3 consists of 17 residues. V trimming: 1 base; J trimming: 3 bases; junction bases outside the gene matches: 8. CDR3 coding DNA: TGTGCCAGCAGCTTAGGACCCCTCGGGACAGGGGGCTACGAGCAGTACTTC. This gives the protein CASSLGPLGTGGYEQYF.

In this sample, this clonotype is medium-sized. This rearrangement joins TRBV4-2 to TRBJ2-3; 8 bases fit TRBD2. CDR1 is LGHNA and CDR2 is YNFKEQ in the germline V gene. The V segment lost 0 bases and the J segment 6 bases; nucleotides outside the gene matches: 14. This CDR3 has 18 residues. The CDR3 is CASSQDALSGGPSDTQYF. CDR3 nucleotide sequence: TGTGCCAGCAGCCAAGACGCCCTCTCGGGGGGGCCCTCGGATACGCAGTATTTT.

In this sample, this clonotype turned up many times. The chain is built from TRBV7-2 and TRBJ1-5; D unclear. This CDR3 comprises 14 residues. Germline V gene sequence: CDR1 SGHTA, CDR2 FQGNSA. V was cut by 4 bases and J by 3 bases, with 10 bases left in between. CDR3 sequence: CASSSGLNNQPQHF. CDR3 sequence (DNA): TGTGCCAGCAGCTCCGGACTGAACAATCAGCCCCAGCATTTT.

This clonotype was observed many times. The chain is built from TRBV2 and TRBJ1-2; D is uncertain. In germline, CDR1 is SNHLY, CDR2 FYNNEI. V was trimmed by 8 bases and J by 8 bases, leaving 9 bases between them. The CDR3 extends over 10 amino acids. The CDR3 sequence: CASLRSGYTF. The CDR3, as DNA: TGTGCCAGCCTCCGGTCCGGCTACACCTTC. The complete variable domain, with remaining parts taken from reference TRBV2 and TRBJ1-2, reads EPEVTQTPSHQVTQMGQEVILRCVPISNHLYFYWYRQILGQKVEFLVSFYNNEISEKSEIFDDQFSVERPDGSNFTLKIRSTKLEDSAMYFCASLRSGYTFGSGTRLTVV.

This clonotype is medium-sized. V is TRBV28 and J is TRBJ1-5, with D uncertain. CDR3 length: 14 amino acids. Per germline, CDR1 MDHEN and CDR2 SYDVKM. V lost 5 bases, J lost 0 bases, and 8 bases lay in between. The CDR3 loop reads CASSPYGSNQPQHF. The CDR3 DNA follows: TGTGCCAGCAGTCCCTATGGTAGCAATCAGCCCCAGCATTTT.

This clonotype has ten or more counts. V usage is TRBV10-3 and J usage is TRBJ2-5, with D perhaps matching TRBD1 (6 bases). The length of the CDR3 is 14 residues. V lost 0 bases and J lost 1, with 6 bases in between. Germline-derived CDR1 and CDR2 are ENHRY and SYGVKD. CDR3 in amino acids: CAISESQGQETQYF. The CDR3 coding sequence is TGTGCCATCAGTGAGTCACAGGGCCAAGAGACCCAGTACTTC.

This clonotype was detected ten times or more. The gene calls are TRBV3-2 and TRBJ2-3. TRBV3-2 constitutes a pseudogene. CDR3 length: 12 amino acids. CDR3 sequence reads: CASTPPADTQYF. In DNA, the CDR3 is TGTGCCAGCACCCCCCCAGCAGATACGCAGTATTTT.